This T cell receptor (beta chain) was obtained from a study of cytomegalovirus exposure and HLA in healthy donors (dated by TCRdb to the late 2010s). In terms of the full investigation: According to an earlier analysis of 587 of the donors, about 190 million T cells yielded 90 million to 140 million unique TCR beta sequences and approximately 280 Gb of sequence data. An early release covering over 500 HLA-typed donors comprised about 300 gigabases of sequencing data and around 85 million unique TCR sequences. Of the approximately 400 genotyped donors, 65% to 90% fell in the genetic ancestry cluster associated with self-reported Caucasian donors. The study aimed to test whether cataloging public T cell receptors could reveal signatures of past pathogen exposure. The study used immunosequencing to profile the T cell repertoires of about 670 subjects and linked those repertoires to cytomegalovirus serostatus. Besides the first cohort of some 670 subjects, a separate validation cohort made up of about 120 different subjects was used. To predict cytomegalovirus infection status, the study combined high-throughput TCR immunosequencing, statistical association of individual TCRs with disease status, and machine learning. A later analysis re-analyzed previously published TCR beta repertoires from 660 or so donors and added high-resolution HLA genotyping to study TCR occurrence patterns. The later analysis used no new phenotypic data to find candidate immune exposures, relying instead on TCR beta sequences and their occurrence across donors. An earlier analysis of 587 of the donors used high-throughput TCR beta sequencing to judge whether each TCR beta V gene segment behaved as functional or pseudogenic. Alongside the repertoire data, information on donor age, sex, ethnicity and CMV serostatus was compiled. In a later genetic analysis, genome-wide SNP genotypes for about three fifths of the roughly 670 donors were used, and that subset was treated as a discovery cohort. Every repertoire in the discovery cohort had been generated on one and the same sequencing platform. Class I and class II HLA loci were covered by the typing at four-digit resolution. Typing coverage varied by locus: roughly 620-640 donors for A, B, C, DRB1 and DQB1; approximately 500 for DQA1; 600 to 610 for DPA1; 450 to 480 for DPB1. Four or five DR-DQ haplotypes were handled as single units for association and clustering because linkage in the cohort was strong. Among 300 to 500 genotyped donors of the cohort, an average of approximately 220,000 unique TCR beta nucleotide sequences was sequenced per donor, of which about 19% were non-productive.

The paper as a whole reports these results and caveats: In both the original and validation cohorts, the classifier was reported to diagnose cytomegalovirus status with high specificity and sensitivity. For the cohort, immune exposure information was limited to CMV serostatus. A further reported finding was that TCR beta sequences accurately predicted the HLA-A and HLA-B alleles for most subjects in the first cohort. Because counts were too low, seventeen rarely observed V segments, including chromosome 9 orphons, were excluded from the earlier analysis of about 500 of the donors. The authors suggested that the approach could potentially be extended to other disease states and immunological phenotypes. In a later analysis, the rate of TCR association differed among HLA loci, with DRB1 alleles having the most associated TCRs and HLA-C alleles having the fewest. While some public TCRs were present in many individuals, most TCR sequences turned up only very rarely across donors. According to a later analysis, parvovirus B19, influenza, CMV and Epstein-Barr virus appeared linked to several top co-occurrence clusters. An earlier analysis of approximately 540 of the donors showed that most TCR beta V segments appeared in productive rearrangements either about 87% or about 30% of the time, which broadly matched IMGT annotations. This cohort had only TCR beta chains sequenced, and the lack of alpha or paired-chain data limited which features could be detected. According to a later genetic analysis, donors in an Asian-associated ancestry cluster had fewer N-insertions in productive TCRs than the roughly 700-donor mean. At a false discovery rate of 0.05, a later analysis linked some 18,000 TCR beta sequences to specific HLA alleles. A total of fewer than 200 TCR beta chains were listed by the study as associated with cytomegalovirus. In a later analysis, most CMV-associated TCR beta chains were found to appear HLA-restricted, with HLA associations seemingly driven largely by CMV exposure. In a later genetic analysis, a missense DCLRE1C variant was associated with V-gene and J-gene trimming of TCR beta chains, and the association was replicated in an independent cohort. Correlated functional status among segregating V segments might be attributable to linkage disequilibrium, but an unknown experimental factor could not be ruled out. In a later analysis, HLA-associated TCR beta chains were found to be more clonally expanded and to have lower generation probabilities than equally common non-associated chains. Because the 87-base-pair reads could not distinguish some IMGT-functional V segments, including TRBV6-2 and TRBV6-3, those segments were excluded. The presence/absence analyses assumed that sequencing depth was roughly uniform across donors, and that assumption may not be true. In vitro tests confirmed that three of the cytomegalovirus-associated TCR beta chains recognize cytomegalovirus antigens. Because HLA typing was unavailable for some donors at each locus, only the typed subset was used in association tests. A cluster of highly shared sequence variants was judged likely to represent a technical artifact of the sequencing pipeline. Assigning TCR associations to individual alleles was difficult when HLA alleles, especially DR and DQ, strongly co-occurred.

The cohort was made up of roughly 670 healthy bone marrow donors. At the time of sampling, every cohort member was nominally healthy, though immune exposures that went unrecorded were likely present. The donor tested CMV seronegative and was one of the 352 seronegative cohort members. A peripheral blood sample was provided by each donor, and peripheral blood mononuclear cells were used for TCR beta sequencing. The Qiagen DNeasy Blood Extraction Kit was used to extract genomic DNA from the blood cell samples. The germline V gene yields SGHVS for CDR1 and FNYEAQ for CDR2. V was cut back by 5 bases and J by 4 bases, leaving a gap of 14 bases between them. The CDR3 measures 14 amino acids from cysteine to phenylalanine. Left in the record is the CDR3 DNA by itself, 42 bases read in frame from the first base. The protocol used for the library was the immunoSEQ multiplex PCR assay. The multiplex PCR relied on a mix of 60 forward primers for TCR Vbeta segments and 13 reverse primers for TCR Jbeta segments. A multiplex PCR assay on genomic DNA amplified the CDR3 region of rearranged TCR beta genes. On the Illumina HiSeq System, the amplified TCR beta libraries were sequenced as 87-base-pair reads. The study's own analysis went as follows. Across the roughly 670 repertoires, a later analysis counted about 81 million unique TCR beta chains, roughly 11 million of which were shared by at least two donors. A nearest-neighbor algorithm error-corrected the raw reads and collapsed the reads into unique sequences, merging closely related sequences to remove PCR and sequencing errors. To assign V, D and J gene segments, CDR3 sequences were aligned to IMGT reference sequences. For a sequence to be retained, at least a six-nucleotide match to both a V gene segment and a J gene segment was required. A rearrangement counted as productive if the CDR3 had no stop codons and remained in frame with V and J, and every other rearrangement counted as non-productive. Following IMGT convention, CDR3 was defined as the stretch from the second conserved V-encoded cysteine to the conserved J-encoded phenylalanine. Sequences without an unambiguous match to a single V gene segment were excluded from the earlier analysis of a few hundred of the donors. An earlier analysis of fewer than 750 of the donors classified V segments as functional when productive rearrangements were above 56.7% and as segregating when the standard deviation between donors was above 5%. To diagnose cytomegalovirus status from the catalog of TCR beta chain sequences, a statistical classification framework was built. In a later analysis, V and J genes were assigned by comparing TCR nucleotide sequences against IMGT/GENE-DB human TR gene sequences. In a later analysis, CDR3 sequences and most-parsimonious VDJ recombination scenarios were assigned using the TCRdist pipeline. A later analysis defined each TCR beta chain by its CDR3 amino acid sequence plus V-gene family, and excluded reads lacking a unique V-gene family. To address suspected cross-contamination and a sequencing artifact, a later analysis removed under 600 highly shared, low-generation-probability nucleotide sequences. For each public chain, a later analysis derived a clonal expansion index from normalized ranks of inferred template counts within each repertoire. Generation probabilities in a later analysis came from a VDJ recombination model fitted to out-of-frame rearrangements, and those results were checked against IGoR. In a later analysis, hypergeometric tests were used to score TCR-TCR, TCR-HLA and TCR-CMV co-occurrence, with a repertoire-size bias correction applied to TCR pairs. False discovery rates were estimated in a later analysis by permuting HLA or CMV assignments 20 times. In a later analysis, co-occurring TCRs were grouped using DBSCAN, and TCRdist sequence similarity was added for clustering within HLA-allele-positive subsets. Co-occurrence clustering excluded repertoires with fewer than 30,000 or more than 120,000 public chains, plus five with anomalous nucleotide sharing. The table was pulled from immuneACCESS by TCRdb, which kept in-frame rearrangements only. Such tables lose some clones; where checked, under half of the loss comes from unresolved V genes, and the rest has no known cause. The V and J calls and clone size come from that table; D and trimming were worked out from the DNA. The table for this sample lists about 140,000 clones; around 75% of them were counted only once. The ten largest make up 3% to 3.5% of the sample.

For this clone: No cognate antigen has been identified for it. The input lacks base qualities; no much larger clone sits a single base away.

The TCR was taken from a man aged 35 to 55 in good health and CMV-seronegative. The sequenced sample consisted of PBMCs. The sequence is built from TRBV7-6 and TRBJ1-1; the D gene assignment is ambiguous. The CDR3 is CASSSGDRTTEAFF. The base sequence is TGTGCCAGCAGCAGCGGGGATAGAACCACTGAAGCTTTCTTT.